The 24 T cell receptor beta chains below come from one sample, sequenced in a study of cytomegalovirus exposure and HLA in healthy donors. PCR employed 60 Vbeta and 13 Jbeta primers. Generated by immunoSEQ multiplex PCR, the TCRdb table keeps only in-frame clones and is missing some. The sample includes roughly 100,000 clones, around 80% of them seen just once. Sample: PBMCs. These receptors were obtained from a man between 18 and 29 years old in good health and CMV-seronegative.

The rearrangement joins TRBV13 to TRBJ2-1; a weak D match, TRBD1 (5 bases). Germline assignment: CDR1 PRHDT and CDR2 FYEKMQ (reference sequence). V was trimmed by 5 bases and J by 0 bases, leaving 11 bases between them. CDR3 size: 15 residues. Here the CDR3 DNA reads TGTGCCAGCAGCCGCGGACACCTCTCCTACAATGAGCAGTTCTTC. Translated, it gives CASSRGHLSYNEQFF.

This chain joins TRBV7-9 and TRBJ2-7, with 7 bases matching TRBD2. CDR1 is SEHNR, CDR2 FQNEAQ, per germline (reference sequence). Unmatched junction bases numbered 16, after V lost 6 bases and J lost 5 bases. The CDR3 loop spans 16 amino acids. The CDR3 DNA reads as TGTGCCAGCAGTGGTAGCCGGGGAGGGCGGGGCAACGAGCAGTACTTC. Residues: CASSGSRGGRGNEQYF.

CDR3 DNA: TGCGCCAGCAGCCCGTGGACAGGTCACAATGAGCAGTTCTTC. Translating it yields CASSPWTGHNEQFF. This chain joins TRBV5-1 and TRBJ2-1, with 7 positions matching TRBD1. V gave up 4 bases and J gave up 5 bases; unmatched junction bases: 6. CDR1 and CDR2 from the germline V gene are SGHRS and YFSETQ. CDR3 size: 14 residues.

In this sample, this clone turned up a few times. The chain joins TRBV4-3 to TRBJ1-4, with 10 bases identical to TRBD1. Germline trimming cut 0 bases from V and 6 bases from J; bases unmatched to any gene: 4. Germline lookup yields CDR1 LGHNA and CDR2 YSLEER. The CDR3 loop spans 16 amino acids. The CDR3 nucleotides are TGCGCCAGCAGCCAAGAGTTCGACAGGGGGCATGAAAAACTGTTTTTT. It yields the protein CASSQEFDRGHEKLFF.

The genes are TRBV28 and TRBJ1-2; 10 nucleotides line up with TRBD1. CDR1 and CDR2 from the germline V gene are MDHEN and SYDVKM. This CDR3 comprises 13 residues. Trimming at V came to 6 bases and at J to 5 bases, leaving 3 bases not matched to a gene. The CDR3 is CASRRQGAYGYTF. The CDR3 DNA is TGTGCCAGCAGACGACAGGGGGCTTATGGCTACACCTTC.

This chain connects TRBV10-2 to TRBJ2-7; 16 bases are a match to TRBD2. V dropped 6 bases and J dropped 3; count of bases not matched to a gene: 11. CDR3 size: 18 residues. Germline lookup yields CDR1 WSHSY and CDR2 SAAADI. This CDR3 reads CASSGTSGRAKSGYEQYF. The CDR3 DNA reads as TGCGCCAGCAGCGGGACTAGCGGGAGGGCCAAGAGCGGCTACGAGCAGTACTTC.

The table lists this clone with a few counts. The J gene is TRBJ1-3, the V gene TRBV30; TRBD1 might be the D (5 bases). Germline assignment: CDR1 GTSNPN and CDR2 SVGIG (reference sequence). Between the trimmed V and J ends, which lost 1 base and 10 bases, there was a span of 11 bases. The CDR3 runs to 12 residues. The CDR3 protein is CAWSGLGATIYF. In DNA form, the CDR3 reads TGTGCCTGGAGTGGTCTAGGGGCAACCATATATTTT.

The V call is TRBV27, the J call TRBJ2-7; D possibly corresponds to TRBD2 (6 bases). Germline lookup yields CDR1 MNHEY and CDR2 SMNVEV (reference sequence). V was clipped by 7 bases and J by 7 bases, with 23 bases between them. There are 15 residues in the CDR3. The CDR3 coding sequence is TGTGCCAGCACCCAGGTGCGGGGAGGCTTAGGAGAGCAGTACTTC. Encoded protein: CASTQVRGGLGEQYF.

The chain links TRBV27 to TRBJ2-2; 10 nucleotides line up with TRBD1. V lost 0 bases, J lost 4 bases, and 11 bases stayed unmatched. The CDR3 runs 19 residues. The V gene's germline CDR1 is MNHEY and CDR2 SMNVEV (reference sequence). CDR3 bases: TGTGCCAGCAGTTTATCCTATGGCGTGGGACAGGGGTCCACCGGGGAGCTGTTTTTT. Translated: CASSLSYGVGQGSTGELFF.

This chain links TRBV19 with TRBJ1-2; 7 bases are shared with TRBD1. This CDR3 has 14 residues. Trimming at V came to 6 bases and at J to 6 bases, leaving 10 bases not matched to a gene. Looked up from germline, CDR1 is LNHDA and CDR2 is SQIVND (reference sequence). This chain's CDR3 is CASSLTGSLNGYTF. CDR3 sequence (DNA): TGTGCCAGTAGCTTGACAGGGTCCCTGAATGGCTACACCTTC. The variable domain in full, with the rest retrieved from reference TRBV19 and TRBJ1-2, is DGGITQSPKYLFRKEGQNVTLSCEQNLNHDAMYWYRQDPGQGLRLIYYSQIVNDFQKGDIAEGYSVSREKKESFPLTVTSAQKNPTAFYLCASSLTGSLNGYTFGSGTRLTVV.

In its sample, this clone was seen once. The chain has TRBV6-5 and TRBJ1-1; D unresolved. The CDR3 extends over 13 amino acids. From germline, CDR1 is MNHEY and CDR2 SVGAGI. Trimming left V 7 bases short and J 1 base short, with 10 bases between. The DNA for the CDR3 is TGTGCCAGCAAGATCTGGCAGAACACTGAAGCTTTCTTT. This translates into CASKIWQNTEAFF.

The rearrangement joins TRBV6-5 to TRBJ1-5, with no clear D. Trimming removed 7 bases from V and 0 bases from J, with 10 bases in between. The CDR3 length is 14 residues. Germline V gene data show CDR1 as MNHEY and CDR2 as SVGAGI. The CDR3 DNA follows: TGTGCCAGCACCATCGGCGGTAGCAATCAGCCCCAGCATTTT. Its translation: CASTIGGSNQPQHF.

V and J are TRBV5-4 and TRBJ2-1; 10 bases agree with TRBD2. Unmatched junction bases numbered 7, after V lost 0 bases and J lost 13 bases. From germline, CDR1 is SGHNT and CDR2 YYREEE (reference sequence). This CDR3 has 14 amino acids. DNA of the CDR3: TGTGCCAGCAGCTTGGAGGGAAAGCGGGAGGGACAGTTCTTC. It codes for CASSLEGKREGQFF.

The V call is TRBV19, the J call TRBJ2-7; 8 nucleotides line up with TRBD2. The germline CDR1 and CDR2 sequences are LNHDA and SQIVND (reference sequence). This CDR3 is built from 15 residues. V lost 5 bases, J lost 3 bases, and 9 bases stayed unmatched. The DNA of the CDR3 is TGTGCCAGTAGTTCTTTAGCGGGATCGAGCTACGAGCAGTACTTC. It yields the protein CASSSLAGSSYEQYF.

The chain has TRBV28 and TRBJ2-1; 10 nucleotides line up with TRBD1. Germline trimming cut 3 bases from V and 7 bases from J; bases unmatched to any gene: 9. The CDR3 runs to 16 residues. Germline lookup yields CDR1 MDHEN and CDR2 SYDVKM. The CDR3 is CASSFSGTGARNEQFF. DNA of the CDR3: TGTGCCAGCAGTTTCTCCGGGACAGGGGCGAGGAATGAGCAGTTCTTC. Together with reference TRBV28 and TRBJ2-1, the CDR3 gives the full variable domain: DVKVTQSSRYLVKRTGEKVFLECVQDMDHENMFWYRQDPGLGLRLIYFSYDVKMKEKGDIPEGYSVSREKKERFSLILESASTNQTSMYLCASSFSGTGARNEQFFGPGTRLTVL.

V is TRBV27 and J is TRBJ2-7; tentative D call: TRBD1 (5 bases). Trimming cost V 7 bases and J 0 bases, with 19 bases left between them. CDR1 MNHEY and CDR2 SMNVEV come from the germline V gene (reference sequence). CDR3 length equals 16 residues. CDR3 bases: TGTGCCAGCACCCCTATCCCTCCTCAGGGCTCCTACGAGCAGTACTTC. Its translation is CASTPIPPQGSYEQYF.

J is TRBJ2-7 and V is TRBV30; 11 nucleotides align to TRBD1. The CDR3 has 12 amino acids. V dropped 5 bases and J dropped 4; count of bases not matched to a gene: 1. Germline CDR1 and CDR2: GTSNPN and SVGIG (reference sequence). CDR3 nucleotides: TGTGCCTGGGGACAGGGGGCGTACGAGCAGTACTTC. It translates to CAWGQGAYEQYF.

The genes are TRBV4-3 and TRBJ2-1; D unresolved. The germline V gene encodes CDR1 LGHNA and CDR2 YSLEER. With 3 bases removed from V and 10 bases from J, the gap between germline ends came to 7 bases. The CDR3 length is 11 residues. Written as DNA, the CDR3 is TGCGCCAGCAGCCAGGCCTCGGAGCAGTTCTTC. As protein: CASSQASEQFF.

V gene TRBV7-2 combines with J gene TRBJ2-7; a weak D match, TRBD2 (6 bases). Trimming took 1 base from V and 3 from J, leaving 13 bases between them. Germline V gene lookup returns CDR1 SGHTA and CDR2 FQGNSA. The CDR3 has 15 amino acids. CDR3 protein: CASSLVTGEVYEQYF. The CDR3 nucleotides are TGTGCCAGCAGCTTAGTCACGGGAGAGGTCTACGAGCAGTACTTC.

This clone has a handful of counts. CDR3 loop: CASSIRGEGYTF. The CDR3 coding sequence is TGTGCCAGTAGTATACGGGGTGAGGGCTACACCTTC. J is TRBJ1-2 and V is TRBV19; unclear D gene. This CDR3 region has 12 residues. Per germline, CDR1 LNHDA and CDR2 SQIVND (reference sequence). V lost 2 bases, J lost 8 bases, and 9 bases lay in between.

CDR3 sequence reads: CASSSGMDRSSGNTIYF. The CDR3 DNA follows: TGCGCCAGCAGCTCGGGGATGGACAGAAGCTCTGGAAACACCATATATTTT. The chain has TRBV5-1 and TRBJ1-3; D possibly corresponds to TRBD1 (6 bases). The CDR3 consists of 17 residues. The ends were cut back, 3 bases at V and 0 bases at J, with 16 bases in the middle. CDR1 SGHRS and CDR2 YFSETQ come from the germline V gene.

This clone has more than one count but fewer than ten. The V call is TRBV4-3, the J call TRBJ1-5, with D tentatively TRBD1 (5 bases). CDR1 and CDR2 (germline): LGHNA, YSLEER. This CDR3 has 15 amino acids. V lost 5 bases and J lost 0, with 11 bases in between. This CDR3 reads CASSLDINSNQPQHF. The CDR3 DNA reads TGCGCCAGCAGCTTGGACATTAATAGCAATCAGCCCCAGCATTTT.

Worth noting for this clone: A junction boundary mismatches the germline segment, possibly from a read error. This rearrangement joins TRBV15 to TRBJ2-1; 9 bases align to TRBD1. The CDR3 covers 16 residues. Germline CDR1 is LNHNV and CDR2 is YYDKDF (reference sequence). CDR3 sequence (DNA): TGTGCCACCAGCAGGCGTCCGGGACAGGGTAACAATGGGCAGTTCTTC. This codes for CATSRRPGQGNNGQFF.

This rearrangement joins TRBV5-1 to TRBJ1-1, with a tentative D call TRBD1 (6 bases). V shed 0 bases and J shed 7 bases, with 13 bases lying between them. Germline V gene data show CDR1 as SGHRS and CDR2 as YFSETQ. The CDR3 consists of 14 residues. The CDR3 loop reads CASSLGRGGSEAFF. In DNA, the CDR3 is TGCGCCAGCAGCTTGGGGAGGGGGGGGAGTGAAGCTTTCTTT. Full variable domain (outside the CDR3, taken from reference TRBV5-1 and TRBJ1-1): KAGVTQTPRYLIKTRGQQVTLSCSPISGHRSVSWYQQTPGQGLQFLFEYFSETQRNKGNFPGRFSGRQFSNSRSEMNVSTLELGDSALYLCASSLGRGGSEAFFGQGTRLTVV.